A single TCR beta chain is shown here with its context. Data came from immunoSEQ multiplex PCR; TCRdb stores just in-frame clones and leaves some out. The repertoire consists of about 72,000 clones, with roughly 90% occurring once and the leading ten covering around 2.5%. These data come from a study of OX40 agonist ivuxolimab in advanced cancers. Whole-study context: Patients were given ivuxolimab, an antibody that agonizes OX40 (CD134). The study enrolled dose-escalation patients with hepatocellular carcinoma, melanoma, renal cell or head and neck cancer.

Germline lookup yields CDR1 SGHRS and CDR2 YFSETQ. Between the trimmed V and J ends, which lost 2 bases and 0 bases, there was a span of 8 bases. The CDR3 extends over 15 amino acids. The material sequenced was CD4+ or CD8+ T cells sorted from blood, taken in a trial of the OX40 agonist ivuxolimab. The rearrangement uses TRBV5-1 and TRBJ2-2, with D tentatively TRBD2 (5 bases). The receptor comes from an adult with an advanced solid tumor such as melanoma, head and neck, liver or kidney cancer. The CDR3 reads CASSFSVTNTGELFF. CDR3 DNA: TGCGCCAGCAGCTTTAGCGTCACGAACACCGGGGAGCTGTTTTTT.